The 31 T cell receptor beta chains below all came from one sample that was sequenced in a study of cytomegalovirus exposure and HLA in healthy donors. Generated by immunoSEQ multiplex PCR, the TCRdb table keeps only in-frame clones and is missing some. The data contain about 130,000 clones, about 96% of them singletons. What was sequenced was PBMCs. The receptors here all came from a man aged 18 to 30 in good health and CMV-seronegative.

This clone showed up just a few times. The chain carries TRBV7-3 and TRBJ2-3; a weak D match, TRBD2 (6 bases). This CDR3 contains 15 residues. Germline V CDR1 and CDR2: SGHTA, FQGTGA. Trimming pared 1 base from V and 6 bases from J, leaving 14 bases between. CDR3 sequence reads: CASSLMAGNPDTQYF. The CDR3 bases are TGTGCCAGCAGCTTAATGGCGGGAAACCCGGATACGCAGTATTTT.

The chain is built from TRBV5-1 and TRBJ2-7, with 12 bases lining up with TRBD2. This CDR3 has 16 amino acids. With V trimmed by 2 bases and J by 1 base, 4 bases remained unmatched. Per the germline V gene, CDR1 is SGHRS and CDR2 is YFSETQ. The CDR3 sequence is CASSFTTSGRSYEQYF. For the CDR3, the DNA is TGCGCCAGCAGCTTTACGACTAGCGGGAGATCCTACGAGCAGTACTTC.

The J gene is TRBJ2-7, the V gene TRBV10-3; D possibly corresponds to TRBD2 (6 bases). This CDR3 comprises 15 residues. CDR1 is ENHRY and CDR2 is SYGVKD in the germline V gene. V lost 3 bases, J lost 3 bases, and 15 bases lay in between. CDR3 region: CAISENGRDHYEQYF. The CDR3 DNA follows: TGTGCCATCAGTGAAAACGGGCGGGATCACTACGAGCAGTACTTC.

The J gene is TRBJ1-1, the V gene TRBV11-1, with a tentative D call TRBD1 (5 bases). The CDR3 spans 12 residues. V lost 10 bases and J lost 4, with 13 bases in between. The germline V gene encodes CDR1 SGHAT and CDR2 FQDESV (reference sequence). The CDR3: CATDTGGTEAFF. The CDR3 region has the DNA TGTGCCACCGATACCGGGGGCACTGAAGCTTTCTTT.

This rearrangement joins TRBV7-2 to TRBJ1-1; no reliable D call. Trimming shortened V by 7 bases and J by 0 bases, and 12 bases separated the two germline ends. CDR1 is SGHTA and CDR2 is FQGNSA in the germline V gene. The CDR3 runs to 14 residues. The CDR3 sequence: CASTIGGLNTEAFF. The CDR3 DNA sequence: TGTGCCAGCACCATAGGTGGGCTGAACACTGAAGCTTTCTTT.

The chain has TRBV7-9 and TRBJ1-2, with 9 bases identical to TRBD1. The CDR3 extends over 14 amino acids. Trimming took 5 bases from V and 5 from J; bases not matched to a gene: 6. Germline assignment: CDR1 SEHNR and CDR2 FQNEAQ (reference sequence). This chain's CDR3 is CASSPSGTGYGYTF. CDR3 coding DNA: TGTGCCAGCAGCCCCTCCGGGACAGGGTATGGCTACACCTTC.

The V gene is TRBV28, the J gene TRBJ1-1; D is uncertain. The CDR3 length is 14 residues. Trimming shortened V by 8 bases and J by 0 bases, and 13 bases separated the two germline ends. The germline V gene encodes CDR1 MDHEN and CDR2 SYDVKM. The DNA of the CDR3 is TGTGCCAGCGGTCGCTTTCAGGTGAACACTGAAGCTTTCTTT. It encodes CASGRFQVNTEAFF. Drawing the rest from reference TRBV28 and TRBJ1-1, the complete variable domain is DVKVTQSSRYLVKRTGEKVFLECVQDMDHENMFWYRQDPGLGLRLIYFSYDVKMKEKGDIPEGYSVSREKKERFSLILESASTNQTSMYLCASGRFQVNTEAFFGQGTRLTVV.

The chain employs TRBV6-5 and TRBJ1-5; no clear D gene. The CDR3 is 13 amino acids. The V end lost 2 bases, the J end lost 4 bases, and 6 bases lay between the germline ends. CDR1 and CDR2 from the germline V gene are MNHEY and SVGAGI. In DNA form, the CDR3 reads TGTGCCAGCAGTTACGATCAGAATCAGCCCCAGCATTTT. Encoded protein: CASSYDQNQPQHF.

This clone is a singleton in its sample. Here the CDR3 reads CASSGTSNTGELFF. CDR3 DNA: TGTGCCAGCAGTGGGACTAGCAACACCGGGGAGCTGTTTTTT. The rearrangement uses TRBV9 and TRBJ2-2; 9 positions agree with TRBD2. V lost 5 bases, J lost 2 bases, and 1 base stayed unmatched. This CDR3 comprises 14 residues. Germline values: CDR1 SGDLS, CDR2 YYNGEE.

The genes are TRBV7-3 and TRBJ2-2; D perhaps matches TRBD1 (5 bases). The CDR3 extends over 16 amino acids. The V gene lost 5 bases and the J gene lost 2 bases, with 15 bases spanning the gap. Germline assignment: CDR1 SGHTA and CDR2 FQGTGA. The CDR3 nucleotides are TGTGCCAGCAGCCGATCCACAGGACCAAACACCGGGGAGCTGTTTTTT. Translation gives CASSRSTGPNTGELFF.

The rearrangement joins TRBV10-2 to TRBJ2-7; D possibly corresponds to TRBD2 (6 bases). With 2 bases removed from V and 0 bases from J, the gap between germline ends came to 29 bases. The CDR3 has 21 residues. Germline V gives CDR1 WSHSY, CDR2 SAAADI. The CDR3 coding sequence is TGCGCCAGCAGTGAGAGCGCTTTTTTCGTGGGTAGCGGACCTTCCTCCTACGAGCAGTACTTC. This codes for CASSESAFFVGSGPSSYEQYF.

CDR3 amino acids: CASSQENGNGPYNEQFF. CDR3 DNA sequence: TGCGCCAGCAGCCAAGAAAACGGGAATGGTCCATACAATGAGCAGTTCTTC. The chain joins TRBV4-3 to TRBJ2-1; a weak D match, TRBD2 (5 bases). The V and J ends lost 0 bases and 4 bases respectively, with 16 bases between them. Germline V CDR1 and CDR2: LGHNA, YSLEER. The CDR3 totals 17 residues.

The rearrangement joins TRBV28 to TRBJ2-1; 8 nucleotides line up with TRBD2. J was trimmed by 6 bases and V by 2 bases; bases with no gene match: 9. The V gene's germline CDR1 is MDHEN and CDR2 SYDVKM. CDR3 length: 16 residues. CDR3 region: CASSLEAGVLGNEQFF. Written as DNA, the CDR3 is TGTGCCAGCAGTTTAGAAGCGGGAGTCTTGGGCAATGAGCAGTTCTTC.

The V and J genes are TRBV30 and TRBJ1-1; D is perhaps TRBD1 (5 bases). V lost 4 bases to trimming and J lost 12 bases, with 21 bases between them. The germline CDR1 and CDR2 sequences are GTSNPN and SVGIG (reference sequence). The CDR3 is made up of 13 amino acids. This CDR3 is CAWISLRSRVSFF. CDR3 DNA: TGTGCCTGGATAAGTCTTCGGAGCAGGGTATCTTTCTTT.

V gene TRBV6-4 combines with J gene TRBJ2-1; TRBD2 might be the D (6 bases). CDR1 is MRHNA, CDR2 SNTAGT, per germline. Trimming took 5 bases from V and 6 from J, leaving 11 bases between them. CDR3 length equals 13 residues. Here the CDR3 DNA reads TGTGCCAGCAGTTCCGGGGGAAGCAATGAGCAGTTCTTC. Its protein is CASSSGGSNEQFF.

The chain combines TRBV4-1 with TRBJ2-5, with D uncertain. The germline V gene encodes CDR1 MGHRA and CDR2 YSYEKL. Trimming removed 0 bases from V and 1 base from J, with 9 bases in between. The CDR3 is made up of 15 amino acids. The CDR3 here is CASSQEGRSQETQYF. As DNA, the CDR3 is TGCGCCAGCAGCCAAGAAGGAAGGAGCCAAGAGACCCAGTACTTC.

The chain is built from TRBV7-2 and TRBJ1-5; unclear D gene. V lost 1 base, J lost 1 base, and 5 bases lay in between. Germline V lookup: CDR1 SGHTA, CDR2 FQGNSA. The CDR3 totals 14 residues. The CDR3 sequence is CASSLELSNQPQHF. The DNA of the CDR3 is TGTGCCAGCAGCTTAGAATTAAGCAATCAGCCCCAGCATTTT.

This clone is a singleton in its sample. V gene TRBV5-6 combines with J gene TRBJ2-2; possible D gene TRBD2, 6 bases. V was shortened by 4 bases and J by 0 bases, with 10 bases between the two germline ends. Per germline, CDR1 SGHDT and CDR2 YYEEEE. The length of the CDR3 is 15 residues. CDR3 DNA sequence: TGTGCCAGCAGCCGTAGCGGAACGAACACCGGGGAGCTGTTTTTT. It is translated as CASSRSGTNTGELFF.

The chain combines TRBV15 with TRBJ2-1; D gene ambiguous. Germline V gene lookup returns CDR1 LNHNV and CDR2 YYDKDF (reference sequence). The V end was cut by 0 bases, the J end by 6 bases, with 12 bases between. CDR3 length: 15 residues. CDR3 region: CATSRDNTRGNEQFF. CDR3 nucleotide sequence: TGTGCCACCAGCAGAGACAACACCCGAGGCAATGAGCAGTTCTTC.

The chain carries TRBV28 and TRBJ2-1; D not resolved. Germline CDR1 and CDR2: MDHEN and SYDVKM. Trimming took off 5 bases at V and 10 bases at J, with 12 bases between the two ends. This CDR3 region has 12 residues. The CDR3 protein is CASSTTTWEQFF. CDR3 nucleotides: TGTGCCAGCAGTACCACTACTTGGGAGCAGTTCTTC.

The chain is built from TRBV2 and TRBJ2-7; D possibly corresponds to TRBD1 (6 bases). Germline CDR1 and CDR2: SNHLY and FYNNEI. The V and J ends lost 7 bases and 2 bases respectively, with 12 bases between them. The CDR3 consists of 13 residues. Here the CDR3 reads CASKGTGPYEQYF. Written as DNA, the CDR3 is TGTGCCAGCAAGGGCACAGGGCCCTACGAGCAGTACTTC.

The chain has TRBV28 and TRBJ1-2; D unresolved. The CDR3 length is 12 residues. V was shortened by 8 bases and J by 4 bases, with 11 bases between the two germline ends. Germline V gene sequence: CDR1 MDHEN, CDR2 SYDVKM. CDR3 sequence (DNA): TGTGCCAGCGGCTCGGCAGGCTATGGCTACACCTTC. The encoded protein is CASGSAGYGYTF.

The genes are TRBV6-1 and TRBJ1-2, with 8 bases aligning to TRBD1. Per the germline V gene, CDR1 is MNHNS and CDR2 is SASEGT. Trimming removed 6 bases from V and 8 bases from J; junction bases left unmatched: 11. This CDR3 comprises 14 residues. In DNA form, the CDR3 reads TGTGCCAGCAGGTCCCGGACAGGGTCTCAGGGCTACACCTTC. It codes for CASRSRTGSQGYTF.

The chain uses TRBV30 and TRBJ2-7; tentative D call: TRBD1 (6 bases). V lost 5 bases to trimming and J lost 2 bases, with 10 bases between them. The germline CDR1 and CDR2 sequences are GTSNPN and SVGIG (reference sequence). The CDR3 has 12 residues. DNA of the CDR3: TGTGCCTGGGGGGACACCGCCTACGAGCAGTACTTC. Its translation: CAWGDTAYEQYF.

The chain employs TRBV7-6 and TRBJ2-1, with D perhaps matching TRBD1 (6 bases). The CDR3 totals 15 residues. With 2 bases removed from V and 3 bases from J, the gap between germline ends came to 11 bases. CDR1 is SGHVS and CDR2 is FNYEAQ in the germline V gene. The CDR3 loop reads CASSLRAGDYNEQFF. DNA of the CDR3: TGTGCCAGCAGCTTAAGGGCAGGGGACTACAATGAGCAGTTCTTC.

The chain carries TRBV19 and TRBJ2-5; 9 bases agree with TRBD2. Germline loops: CDR1 LNHDA, CDR2 SQIVND (reference sequence). V shed 3 bases and J 2 bases; nucleotides not matched to a gene: 4. The CDR3 extends over 15 amino acids. The DNA for the CDR3 is TGTGCCAGTAGTATGGGCGGGAGGGATCAAGAGACCCAGTACTTC. This translates into CASSMGGRDQETQYF.

V is TRBV6-5 and J is TRBJ2-7; D is unclear. Germline CDR1 is MNHEY and CDR2 is SVGAGI. This CDR3 is built from 13 residues. Trimming cost V 5 bases and J 7 bases, with 15 bases left between them. Here the CDR3 reads CASSPRIGWEQYF. The CDR3, as DNA: TGTGCCAGCAGTCCCAGGATCGGTTGGGAGCAGTACTTC.

The chain joins TRBV5-1 to TRBJ1-4; the D is unclear. V lost 1 base, J lost 11 bases, and 15 bases lay in between. CDR1 and CDR2 (germline): SGHRS, YFSETQ. This CDR3 comprises 14 residues. For the CDR3, the DNA is TGCGCCAGCAGCTTGCGGGAACCCCGGGAGAAACTGTTTTTT. This translates into CASSLREPREKLFF.

The chain carries TRBV7-3 and TRBJ2-7, with 9 bases aligning to TRBD1. V was clipped by 5 bases and J by 4 bases; unmatched bases: 9. Germline lookup yields CDR1 SGHTA and CDR2 FQGTGA. The CDR3 has 15 residues. As DNA, the CDR3 is TGTGCCAGCAGCGCACCGGGACAGGGACTTTACGAGCAGTACTTC. Translated: CASSAPGQGLYEQYF.

The chain recombines TRBV7-9 with TRBJ1-2; no definite D call. This CDR3 is built from 14 residues. Trimming left V 2 bases short and J 0 bases short, with 7 bases between. Germline V gives CDR1 SEHNR, CDR2 FQNEAQ (reference sequence). Here the CDR3 DNA reads TGTGCCAGCAGCTTAAGTCGAGCTAACTATGGCTACACCTTC. It specifies CASSLSRANYGYTF.

The chain couples TRBV5-1 to TRBJ2-7; possibly TRBD2 for D (6 bases). Trimming pared 5 bases from V and 2 bases from J, leaving 20 bases between. CDR1 SGHRS and CDR2 YFSETQ come from the germline V gene. CDR3 size: 16 residues. The CDR3 reads CASRATGGLLPYEQYF. CDR3 nucleotide sequence: TGCGCCAGCAGGGCCACGGGCGGACTACTTCCCTACGAGCAGTACTTC.